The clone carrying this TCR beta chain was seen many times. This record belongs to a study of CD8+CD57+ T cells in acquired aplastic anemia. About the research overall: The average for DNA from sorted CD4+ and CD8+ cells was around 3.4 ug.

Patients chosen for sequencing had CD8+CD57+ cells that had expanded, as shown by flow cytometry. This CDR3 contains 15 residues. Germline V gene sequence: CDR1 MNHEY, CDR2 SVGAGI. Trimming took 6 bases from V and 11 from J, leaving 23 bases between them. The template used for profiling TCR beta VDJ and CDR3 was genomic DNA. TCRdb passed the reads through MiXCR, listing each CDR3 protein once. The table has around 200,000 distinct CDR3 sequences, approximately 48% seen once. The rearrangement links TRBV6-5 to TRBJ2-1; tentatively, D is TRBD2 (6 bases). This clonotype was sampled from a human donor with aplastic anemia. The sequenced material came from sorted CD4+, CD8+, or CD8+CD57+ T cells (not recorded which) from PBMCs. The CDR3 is CASRGGGPLAIQQFF. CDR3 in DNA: TGTGCCAGCAGGGGGGGAGGACCCCTGGCGATTCAGCAGTTCTTC.